This T cell receptor (beta chain) appears in the sequencing data of a study of cytomegalovirus exposure and HLA in healthy donors. V dropped 4 bases and J dropped 0 bases, with 10 bases sitting between them. This CDR3 spans 15 amino acids. Germline V lookup: CDR1 SNHLY, CDR2 FYNNEI. The PCR used 60 Vbeta and 13 Jbeta primers. The table came from immunoSEQ multiplex PCR; TCRdb's copy has only in-frame clones and leaves some out. The data contain fewer than 150,000 clones, roughly 77% of them seen just once; the ten biggest clones take up 2.2%. This chain joins TRBV2 and TRBJ1-3; no clear D gene. Material for sequencing was PBMCs. This TCR derives from a man aged 30 to 39 in good health and CMV-seronegative. In DNA form, the CDR3 reads TGTGCCAGCAGTGGTTCGGGGTTCTCTGGAAACACCATATATTTT. Translated, it gives CASSGSGFSGNTIYF.